These 15 T cell receptor beta chains came from one sample sequenced in a study of lymphopenia after photon versus proton radiotherapy. Here immunoSEQ multiplex PCR was the method, and the copy in TCRdb shows in-frame clones only, minus some. This sample carries 83,000 or so clones, more than 70% of them seen once, and the ten largest clones take about 1.3%. The input for sequencing was peripheral blood, taken from a patient treated with proton-based radiotherapy. Receptors originate from a man aged 55 to 69 with pancreatic cancer.

V and J are TRBV5-4 and TRBJ2-2; unclear D gene. The CDR3 extends over 12 amino acids. Trimming took off 3 bases at V and 6 bases at J, with 6 bases between the two ends. Germline V gene lookup returns CDR1 SGHNT and CDR2 YYREEE (reference sequence). The DNA for the CDR3 is TGTGCCAGCAGCTGGCGGCCCGGGGAGCTGTTTTTT. As protein: CASSWRPGELFF.

The V gene is TRBV20-1, the J gene TRBJ2-4; D remains unclear. V was pared by 5 bases and J by 8 bases, with 10 bases between. Germline lookup yields CDR1 DFQATT and CDR2 SNEGSKA (reference sequence). The CDR3 is made up of 11 amino acids. Here the CDR3 DNA reads TGCAGTGCTTTTACTTGGGACATTCAGTACTTC. Its protein is CSAFTWDIQYF.

This chain joins TRBV7-3 and TRBJ2-3, with 10 bases that match TRBD2. V lost 1 base, J lost 4 bases, and 8 bases stayed unmatched. The CDR3 is 17 residues long. Germline V lookup: CDR1 SGHTA, CDR2 FQGTGA. CDR3 DNA sequence: TGTGCCAGCAGCTTAAATCCCCTCCTAGCGGGAGCAGATACGCAGTATTTT. Translation: CASSLNPLLAGADTQYF.

V usage is TRBV11-2 and J usage is TRBJ2-2; the D is unclear. The germline V gene has CDR1 SGHAT and CDR2 FQNNGV. CDR3 length equals 12 residues. Trimming shortened V by 0 bases and J by 5 bases, and 1 base separated the two germline ends. This chain's CDR3 is CASSLETGELFF. CDR3 coding DNA: TGTGCCAGCAGCTTAGAAACCGGGGAGCTGTTTTTT.

This clone was detected only a few times. J is TRBJ2-3 and V is TRBV9; the match to TRBD2 covers 9 bases. Unmatched junction bases numbered 7, after V lost 4 bases and J lost 4 bases. This CDR3 region has 15 residues. CDR1 is SGDLS and CDR2 is YYNGEE in the germline V gene. Here the CDR3 reads CASSPYSGSADTQYF. CDR3 DNA sequence: TGTGCCAGCAGCCCCTATAGCGGGAGTGCAGATACGCAGTATTTT.

V is TRBV7-9 and J is TRBJ2-1; the D is unclear. The CDR3 length is 16 residues. Looked up from germline, CDR1 is SEHNR and CDR2 is FQNEAQ (reference sequence). V was trimmed by 4 bases and J by 0 bases, leaving 13 bases between them. CDR3 loop: CASSSTGRRSYNEQFF. The CDR3 DNA follows: TGTGCCAGCAGCTCTACTGGACGCCGCTCCTACAATGAGCAGTTCTTC.

This sequence joins TRBV28 and TRBJ1-1, with no clear D. The CDR3 runs to 14 residues. CDR1 and CDR2 from the germline V gene are MDHEN and SYDVKM. Between the trimmed V and J ends, which lost 5 bases and 3 bases, there was a span of 13 bases. The DNA for the CDR3 is TGTGCCAGCAGTCCGACGGACCCTTACACTGAAGCTTTCTTT. This translates into CASSPTDPYTEAFF.

The V and J genes are TRBV27 and TRBJ1-2; possible D gene TRBD1, 6 bases. The germline V gene encodes CDR1 MNHEY and CDR2 SMNVEV (reference sequence). The CDR3 is made up of 13 amino acids. V was cut by 6 bases and J by 5 bases, with 13 bases left in between. The DNA for the CDR3 is TGTGCCAGCAGGCCGACAGGACAATATGGCTACACCTTC. It is translated as CASRPTGQYGYTF.

The rearrangement joins TRBV6-5 to TRBJ2-7, with a weak D call TRBD2 (5 bases). The CDR3 runs 14 residues. Germline-derived CDR1 and CDR2 are MNHEY and SVGAGI. Trimming shortened V by 7 bases and J by 0 bases, and 13 bases separated the two germline ends. CDR3 sequence reads: CASKQRLSSYEQYF. The CDR3 DNA is TGTGCCAGCAAGCAGCGGCTTAGCTCCTACGAGCAGTACTTC.

The rearrangement uses TRBV5-1 and TRBJ2-1, with TRBD2 as a possible D gene (5 bases). Trimming pared 1 base from V and 7 bases from J, leaving 12 bases between. Germline V gene lookup returns CDR1 SGHRS and CDR2 YFSETQ. The CDR3 is 14 residues long. The CDR3 coding sequence is TGCGCCAGCAGCTTGAGCCTACTAGAGAATGAGCAGTTCTTC. As protein: CASSLSLLENEQFF.

The chain carries TRBV7-9 and TRBJ2-3; D is undetermined. The CDR3 has 11 amino acids. With 4 bases removed from V and 5 bases from J, the gap between germline ends came to 4 bases. Germline CDR1 reads SEHNR; CDR2 reads FQNEAQ (reference sequence). The CDR3 DNA sequence: TGTGCCAGCAGCTCACTAGATACGCAGTATTTT. It is translated as CASSSLDTQYF.

CDR3 in amino acids: CASSPDPARTGELFF. The CDR3 DNA follows: TGTGCCAGCAGCCCAGACCCCGCCCGAACCGGGGAGCTGTTTTTT. V gene TRBV7-2 combines with J gene TRBJ2-2; D is unresolved. Germline V gives CDR1 SGHTA, CDR2 FQGNSA. Trimming took 5 bases from V and 5 from J, leaving 15 bases between them. CDR3 size: 15 residues.

The rearrangement joins TRBV29-1 to TRBJ2-7, with D unresolved. Between the trimmed V and J ends, which lost 0 bases and 2 bases, there was a span of 5 bases. Germline V gene sequence: CDR1 SQVTM, CDR2 ANQGSEA. The length of the CDR3 is 12 residues. CDR3 DNA: TGCAGCGTTGAAGACTCACCCTACGAGCAGTACTTC. This encodes CSVEDSPYEQYF.

This clone was seen only a few times. The chain carries TRBV4-1 and TRBJ2-2, with TRBD2 matching over 7 bases. This CDR3 comprises 15 residues. Germline lookup yields CDR1 MGHRA and CDR2 YSYEKL. After removal of 3 bases from V and 2 bases from J, the junction contained 3 bases not matched to a gene. Here the CDR3 reads CASSQGDYNTGELFF. CDR3 nucleotide sequence: TGCGCCAGCAGCCAGGGGGACTACAACACCGGGGAGCTGTTTTTT.

The CDR3 region has the DNA TGTGCCACCAGCCGGGGGGCGCGGTACGAGCAGTACTTC. It is translated as CATSRGARYEQYF. The chain links TRBV15 to TRBJ2-7, with D possibly TRBD2 on 7 matching bases. V lost 5 bases to trimming and J lost 4 bases, with 12 bases between them. The germline V gene has CDR1 LNHNV and CDR2 YYDKDF (reference sequence). The CDR3 is made up of 13 amino acids.